Sequencing of this T cell receptor (beta chain) was carried out in a study of PD-1 blockade in classical Hodgkin lymphoma. Across the whole study: Intravenous nivolumab at 3 mg/kg was given to patients every 2 weeks.

Using immunoSEQ multiplex PCR, the repertoire was profiled, and TCRdb retains in-frame clones only, with some absent. The repertoire has about 34,000 clones, 76% of them found once; the top ten carry 16%. Following autologous stem cell transplantation, relapse occurred in every patient, and exposure to brentuximab vedotin varied. Responses achieved at best were complete response, partial response or progressive disease. Points on this clone: Its antigen is still unknown.

The CDR3 is made up of 13 amino acids. Trimming removed 7 bases at V and 4 bases at J, with 13 bases between. Looked up from germline, CDR1 is MNHNY and CDR2 is SVGAGI (reference sequence). Study results and limitations: Diversity similar to that of newly diagnosed patients was seen at baseline in complete responders. The causes of the repertoire differences, possibly disease activity or prior therapy, remain undefined.

This chain uses TRBV6-6 with TRBJ1-2; perhaps TRBD1 as D (5 bases). The sample in question was peripheral blood mononuclear cells (PBMCs), obtained before the second cycle of nivolumab. The receptor's source is a human donor with classical Hodgkin lymphoma. CDR3 region: CASTLGTAYGYTF. DNA of the CDR3: TGTGCCAGCACCCTGGGGACCGCCTATGGCTACACCTTC.